This T cell receptor (beta chain) was recorded in a study of blood T cell repertoires in COVID-19. About the research overall: Researchers got acute and convalescent COVID-19 samples from the United States, Italy and Spain. T cells, B-cell-depleted T cells, or PBMCs supplied cDNA or gDNA.

The CDR3 covers 12 residues. Trimming took 5 bases from V and 6 from J, leaving 8 bases between them. Per germline, CDR1 SGHTA and CDR2 FQGNSA. This clone has a single count. Original handling: Quantification of nucleated cells was approximated via reference gene primer amplification. The data were produced by immunoSEQ multiplex PCR, yet TCRdb's version contains in-frame clones alone and is incomplete. The V and J calls and clone size were taken over from that table, and D and trimming were inferred from the DNA. The table records 75,000 or so clones, around 90% of them present only once. Material: peripheral blood. The TCR originated in a man in his 70s with acute or convalescent COVID-19. The V call is TRBV7-2, the J call TRBJ2-4; D is possibly TRBD1 (6 bases). The CDR3 nucleotides read TGTGCCAGCAGCCAACAGGGAAACATTCAGTACTTC. Translating it yields CASSQQGNIQYF.